These 19 T cell receptor beta chains came from one sample sequenced in a study of OX40 agonist ivuxolimab in advanced cancers. Data came from immunoSEQ multiplex PCR; TCRdb stores just in-frame clones and leaves some out. This sample has about 13,000 clones; about 78% occur once, and the top ten carry 39%. This specimen was CD4+ or CD8+ T cells sorted from blood, taken in a trial of the OX40 agonist ivuxolimab. The receptors come from an adult with an advanced solid tumor such as melanoma, head and neck, liver or kidney cancer.

J is TRBJ1-2 and V is TRBV29-1; 8 bases match TRBD1. V gave up 3 bases and J gave up 4 bases; unmatched junction bases: 7. CDR3 length equals 14 residues. CDR1 SQVTM and CDR2 ANQGSEA come from the germline V gene. CDR3 amino acids: CSVDTGGPIYGYTF. CDR3 in DNA: TGCAGCGTTGATACAGGGGGACCTATCTATGGCTACACCTTC.

The V and J genes are TRBV11-2 and TRBJ1-2; the D is unclear. The germline V gene has CDR1 SGHAT and CDR2 FQNNGV. Trimming stripped 1 base from V and 4 bases from J, with 10 bases between. This CDR3 spans 14 amino acids. CDR3 in amino acids: CASSLVPSPYGYTF. The DNA for the CDR3 is TGTGCCAGCAGCTTAGTCCCTAGCCCCTATGGCTACACCTTC.

The chain couples TRBV5-6 to TRBJ1-2; D unclear. This CDR3 spans 13 amino acids. V was trimmed by 4 bases and J by 8 bases, leaving 15 bases between them. Germline CDR1 SGHDT, CDR2 YYEEEE. The CDR3 sequence is CASSPGPTSGYTF. The CDR3 nucleotides read TGTGCCAGCAGCCCTGGCCCTACCTCCGGCTACACCTTC.

The V gene is TRBV28, the J gene TRBJ1-1, with a weak D call TRBD1 (5 bases). This CDR3 region has 15 residues. CDR1 is MDHEN, CDR2 SYDVKM, per germline. V lost 6 bases, J lost 7 bases, and 21 bases lay in between. The CDR3 DNA sequence: TGTGCCAGCAGGGGAACCGGGACGATCCGCTTTGAAGCTTTCTTT. It encodes CASRGTGTIRFEAFF.

The chain is built from TRBV27 and TRBJ2-7, with no clear D. This CDR3 spans 13 amino acids. Germline CDR1 is MNHEY and CDR2 is SMNVEV (reference sequence). The V and J ends lost 0 bases and 3 bases respectively, with 6 bases between them. CDR3 DNA sequence: TGTGCCAGCAGTTTATCGATCCGCTACGAGCAGTACTTC. This codes for CASSLSIRYEQYF.

CDR3: CASSPQGHRDWNIQYF. The CDR3 DNA sequence: TGTGCCAGCAGCCCCCAAGGGCACAGGGATTGGAACATTCAGTACTTC. The chain joins TRBV7-3 to TRBJ2-4; perhaps TRBD1 as D (6 bases). The length of the CDR3 is 16 residues. V was cut by 5 bases and J by 7 bases, with 21 bases left in between. Germline CDR1 is SGHTA and CDR2 is FQGTGA.

This clone has just a few counts. The rearrangement uses TRBV2 and TRBJ1-1; D not certain. Trimming pared 10 bases from V and 1 base from J, leaving 10 bases between. This CDR3 spans 12 amino acids. Germline V CDR1 and CDR2: SNHLY, FYNNEI. The CDR3 DNA follows: TGTGCCACCAGACCGGCGAACACTGAAGCTTTCTTT. Residues: CATRPANTEAFF.

The gene calls are TRBV27 and TRBJ1-5; D gene ambiguous. This CDR3 is 15 amino acids long. Trimming left V 0 bases short and J 2 bases short, with 8 bases between. Germline values: CDR1 MNHEY, CDR2 SMNVEV (reference sequence). As DNA, the CDR3 is TGTGCCAGCAGTTTATCGACGTCAGGCAATCAGCCCCAGCATTTT. Translation: CASSLSTSGNQPQHF.

The genes are TRBV6-1 and TRBJ2-1; 9 bases are shared with TRBD1. V shed 2 bases, J shed 7 bases, and the junction held 6 bases outside the gene matches. Germline lookup yields CDR1 MNHNS and CDR2 SASEGT. The CDR3 has 15 residues. CDR3 loop: CASSEPGTGMNEQFF. As DNA, the CDR3 is TGTGCCAGCAGTGAACCAGGGACAGGGATGAATGAGCAGTTCTTC.

This chain connects TRBV11-2 to TRBJ2-7; unclear D gene. CDR1 is SGHAT, CDR2 FQNNGV, per germline. The CDR3 consists of 12 residues. The V gene lost 0 bases and the J gene lost 4 bases, with 4 bases spanning the gap. CDR3 sequence (DNA): TGTGCCAGCAGCTTAGATTCGTACGAGCAGTACTTC. It is translated as CASSLDSYEQYF.

The V gene is TRBV29-1, the J gene TRBJ1-3; D ambiguous. V lost 0 bases to trimming and J lost 4 bases, with 13 bases between them. Per germline, CDR1 SQVTM and CDR2 ANQGSEA. The CDR3 extends over 15 amino acids. The CDR3 reads CSVEDGREAGNTIYF. In DNA form, the CDR3 reads TGCAGCGTTGAAGATGGAAGGGAGGCGGGAAACACCATATATTTT.

The chain is built from TRBV6-1 and TRBJ2-5, with TRBD2 matching over 7 bases. The CDR3 totals 16 residues. Germline V gives CDR1 MNHNS, CDR2 SASEGT. Trimming removed 2 bases from V and 5 bases from J; junction bases left unmatched: 11. CDR3 bases: TGTGCCAGCAGTGAATGGGGGGGAGGGCCTTTGGAGACCCAGTACTTC. Translated, it gives CASSEWGGGPLETQYF.

This clone has a count of ten or more. V gene TRBV27 combines with J gene TRBJ2-7; D remains unclear. This CDR3 contains 12 residues. Trimming left V 6 bases short and J 7 bases short, with 13 bases between. The germline V gene encodes CDR1 MNHEY and CDR2 SMNVEV (reference sequence). The CDR3 DNA follows: TGTGCCAGCAGCCTGGACGGCGAGGAGCAGTACTTC. Its protein product is CASSLDGEEQYF.

The CDR3 bases are TGTGCCAGCAGCTCCTACCTGGCGCCTAGCACAGATACGCAGTATTTT. It yields the protein CASSSYLAPSTDTQYF. The chain combines TRBV7-9 with TRBJ2-3, with unresolved D. The CDR3 loop spans 16 amino acids. From germline, CDR1 is SEHNR and CDR2 FQNEAQ (reference sequence). Trimming took 4 bases from V and 0 from J, leaving 14 bases between them.

The J gene is TRBJ2-7, the V gene TRBV5-4; 8 nucleotides match TRBD2. The length of the CDR3 is 14 residues. Trimming cost V 2 bases and J 9 bases; bases outside gene matches: 10. CDR1 and CDR2 (germline): SGHNT, YYREEE (reference sequence). The chain's CDR3 is CASSLSAGGGWQYF. The CDR3, as DNA: TGTGCCAGCAGCTTAAGCGCGGGAGGTGGGTGGCAGTACTTC.

This chain uses TRBV11-2 with TRBJ1-6; a weak D match, TRBD1 (5 bases). The germline V gene has CDR1 SGHAT and CDR2 FQNNGV. The CDR3 has 14 amino acids. V gave up 1 base and J gave up 10 bases, with 11 bases separating them. The CDR3 DNA is TGTGCCAGCAGCTTAGGAGGGGCCCACTCACCCCTCCACTTT. It translates to CASSLGGAHSPLHF.

Relative to its sample, this clone is medium-sized (0.01 to 0.1%). V and J are TRBV9 and TRBJ1-1; 7 bases fit TRBD1. Germline CDR1 SGDLS, CDR2 YYNGEE. V was clipped by 4 bases and J by 0 bases; unmatched bases: 3. The CDR3 has 14 amino acids. The CDR3 bases are TGTGCCAGCAGCCAGGGACAGCTGAACACTGAAGCTTTCTTT. Translation gives CASSQGQLNTEAFF.

This clone was observed a handful of times. The chain joins TRBV6-1 to TRBJ1-1, with no clear D. The ends were cut back, 4 bases at V and 2 bases at J, with 14 bases in the middle. The germline gives CDR1 MNHNS, CDR2 SASEGT. The CDR3 sequence is 15 residues long. CDR3 amino acids: CASSGSSWANTEAFF. CDR3 sequence (DNA): TGTGCCAGCAGTGGGTCCTCATGGGCCAACACTGAAGCTTTCTTT.

This chain joins TRBV5-1 and TRBJ1-1; 8 bases agree with TRBD1. This CDR3 is 15 amino acids long. V trimming: 4 bases; J trimming: 1 base; junction bases outside the gene matches: 6. The germline V gene encodes CDR1 SGHRS and CDR2 YFSETQ. The CDR3 protein is CASSRQGMGNTEAFF. CDR3 DNA sequence: TGCGCCAGCAGCCGACAGGGGATGGGGAACACTGAAGCTTTCTTT.